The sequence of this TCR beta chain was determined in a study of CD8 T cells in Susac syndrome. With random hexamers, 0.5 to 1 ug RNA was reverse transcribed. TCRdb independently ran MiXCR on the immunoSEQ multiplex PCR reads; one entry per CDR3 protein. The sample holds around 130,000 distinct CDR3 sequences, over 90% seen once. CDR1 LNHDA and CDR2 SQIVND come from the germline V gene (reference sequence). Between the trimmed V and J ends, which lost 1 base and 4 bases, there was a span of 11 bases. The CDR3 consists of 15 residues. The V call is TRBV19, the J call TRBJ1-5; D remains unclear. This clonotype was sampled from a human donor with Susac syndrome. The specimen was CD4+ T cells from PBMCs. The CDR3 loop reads CASSIVGRINQPQHF. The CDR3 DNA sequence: TGTGCCAGTAGTATAGTAGGACGGATAAATCAGCCCCAGCATTTT.